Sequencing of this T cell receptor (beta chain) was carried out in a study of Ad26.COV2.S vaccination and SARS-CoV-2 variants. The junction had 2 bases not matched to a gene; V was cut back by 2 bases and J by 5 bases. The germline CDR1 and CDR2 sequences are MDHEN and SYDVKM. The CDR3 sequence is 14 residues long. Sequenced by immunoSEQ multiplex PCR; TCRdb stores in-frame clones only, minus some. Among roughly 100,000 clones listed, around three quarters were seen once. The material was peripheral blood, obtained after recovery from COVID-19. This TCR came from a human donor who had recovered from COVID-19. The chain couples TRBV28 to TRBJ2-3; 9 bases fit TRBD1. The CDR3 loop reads CASSLGTGRDTQYF. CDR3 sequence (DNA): TGTGCCAGCAGTTTAGGGACAGGGCGAGATACGCAGTATTTT.